These 31 T cell receptor beta chains originate from one sample sequenced in a study of blood T cells in healthy people across ages. Primers used in a second PCR of about 6 to 12 cycles were a sample-barcoded 5' primer and a J-beta primer mix. A single record per CDR3 protein comes from TCRdb applying MiXCR to the 5' RACE reads. The sample shows 800,000 or so distinct CDR3 sequences, 60% to 80% of them seen only once. Sequencing input: blood. Every receptor here comes from a man younger than 45 in good health.

The CDR3 DNA is TGCGCCAGCAGCCAAGATTGGGACGGGGGAGGCACCGGGGAGCTGTTTTTT. Translating gives CASSQDWDGGGTGELFF. The genes are TRBV4-3 and TRBJ2-2; tentatively, D is TRBD2 (6 bases). V was trimmed by 0 bases and J by 4 bases, leaving 15 bases between them. Germline CDR1 and CDR2: LGHNA and YSLEER. This CDR3 comprises 17 residues.

The chain combines TRBV6-5 with TRBJ2-1, with 11 bases that match TRBD1. The CDR3 consists of 16 residues. V was clipped by 6 bases and J by 7 bases; unmatched bases: 11. Germline lookup yields CDR1 MNHEY and CDR2 SVGAGI. The CDR3 loop is CASRPTPGQGVNEQFF. The DNA for the CDR3 is TGTGCCAGCAGGCCGACCCCGGGACAGGGGGTAAATGAGCAGTTCTTC.

The table lists this clonotype with a few counts. The chain carries TRBV20-1 and TRBJ1-1; D is possibly TRBD1 (5 bases). Trimming pared 6 bases from V and 4 bases from J, leaving 12 bases between. This CDR3 has 12 amino acids. The germline V gene has CDR1 DFQATT and CDR2 SNEGSKA (reference sequence). CDR3 protein: CSALGVVTEAFF. The CDR3, as DNA: TGCAGTGCCCTGGGGGTTGTCACTGAAGCTTTCTTT.

The CDR3 nucleotides are TGCGCCAGCAGCCACGGGACAGGGATCAATCAGCCCCAGCATTTT. It codes for CASSHGTGINQPQHF. The chain has TRBV4-3 and TRBJ1-5; 9 bases fit TRBD1. CDR1 LGHNA and CDR2 YSLEER come from the germline V gene. V trimming: 3 bases; J trimming: 3 bases; junction bases outside the gene matches: 3. This CDR3 has 15 amino acids.

Worth noting for this clonotype: A single base separates this from a much larger clone, so it may be a read error. The V call is TRBV7-2, the J call TRBJ2-5, with TRBD1 matching 7 bases. The J segment lost 7 bases and the V segment lost 8 bases, leaving 19 bases of the junction unmatched. This CDR3 has 16 amino acids. The germline V gene has CDR1 SGHTA and CDR2 FQGNSA. The CDR3, as DNA: TGTGCCAGCTCCTCGAGGACAGGCCCCCGTCAGAGGACCCAGTACTTC. It specifies CASSSRTGPRQRTQYF.

This clonotype was detected once. The rearrangement uses TRBV30 and TRBJ2-7; 7 bases line up with TRBD1. V gave up 4 bases and J gave up 3 bases; unmatched junction bases: 6. The CDR3 is 13 residues long. Germline loops: CDR1 GTSNPN, CDR2 SVGIG (reference sequence). CDR3: CAWTPTGFYEQYF. For the CDR3, the DNA is TGTGCCTGGACCCCGACAGGGTTCTACGAGCAGTACTTC.

The V call is TRBV20-1, the J call TRBJ2-7; D is ambiguous. The V and J ends lost 6 bases and 3 bases respectively, with 12 bases between them. The CDR3 totals 12 residues. The germline V gene has CDR1 DFQATT and CDR2 SNEGSKA (reference sequence). CDR3 sequence (DNA): TGCAGTGCCCCGACATTTAACTACGAGCAGTACTTC. This codes for CSAPTFNYEQYF.

This clonotype came up a few times. The V gene is TRBV15, the J gene TRBJ2-4; 10 positions match TRBD2. CDR3 length: 19 amino acids. Germline trimming cut 5 bases from V and 1 base from J; bases unmatched to any gene: 14. Germline V gene data show CDR1 as LNHNV and CDR2 as YYDKDF (reference sequence). CDR3 coding DNA: TGTGCCACCAGCGAATCCCTTCTAGCGGGGGTGGGGGCCAAAAACATTCAGTACTTC. This sequence encodes CATSESLLAGVGAKNIQYF.

This clonotype was counted between two and nine times. The chain has TRBV14 and TRBJ2-7; D is unclear. Per germline, CDR1 SGHDN and CDR2 FVKESK. This CDR3 contains 16 residues. V was shortened by 4 bases and J by 3 bases, with 19 bases between the two germline ends. The DNA of the CDR3 is TGTGCCAGCAGCCGAACCCTGGACGTGCGTCTCTACGAGCAGTACTTC. Encoded protein: CASSRTLDVRLYEQYF.

The chain recombines TRBV10-3 with TRBJ2-3; a possible D gene is TRBD1 (6 bases). The CDR3 has 16 amino acids. Trimming shortened V by 4 bases and J by 0 bases, and 14 bases separated the two germline ends. The germline CDR1 and CDR2 sequences are ENHRY and SYGVKD. The CDR3 region is CAISARTETSTDTQYF. Here the CDR3 DNA reads TGTGCCATCAGTGCTCGGACAGAAACTAGCACAGATACGCAGTATTTT.

The chain uses TRBV29-1 and TRBJ1-5; D unclear. This CDR3 is 12 amino acids long. Germline V gene lookup returns CDR1 SQVTM and CDR2 ANQGSEA. The ends were cut back, 6 bases at V and 3 bases at J, with 9 bases in the middle. Written as DNA, the CDR3 is TGCAGCGTAAGCATACCCAATCAGCCCCAGCATTTT. Protein sequence: CSVSIPNQPQHF. The variable domain in full, completed from reference TRBV29-1 and TRBJ1-5, reads SAVISQKPSRDICQRGTSLTIQCQVDSQVTMMFWYRQQPGQSLTLIATANQGSEATYESGFVIDKFPISRPNLTFSTLTVSNMSPEDSSIYLCSVSIPNQPQHFGDGTRLSIL.

This clonotype was counted only a few times. V is TRBV20-1 and J is TRBJ2-5, with D maybe TRBD2 (6 bases). This CDR3 is built from 13 residues. V shed 6 bases and J shed 2 bases, with 13 bases lying between them. Germline-derived CDR1 and CDR2 are DFQATT and SNEGSKA (reference sequence). The CDR3 coding sequence is TGCAGTGCCCTATGGGGGGTGCAAGAGACCCAGTACTTC. It is translated as CSALWGVQETQYF.

J is TRBJ2-7 and V is TRBV5-1; D may be TRBD1 or TRBD2 (5 bases each). Trimming pared 0 bases from V and 6 bases from J, leaving 7 bases between. CDR1 and CDR2 from the germline V gene are SGHRS and YFSETQ. The CDR3 runs 12 residues. CDR3 nucleotide sequence: TGCGCCAGCAGCTTGGAGGGGACCGAGCAGTACTTC. Encoded protein: CASSLEGTEQYF.

CDR3 DNA sequence: TGTGCCAGCAATTATAAGAGCTCCTATAATTCACCCCTCCACTTT. Translation gives CASNYKSSYNSPLHF. V is TRBV27 and J is TRBJ1-6, with D unresolved. This CDR3 region has 15 residues. Germline V gene sequence: CDR1 MNHEY, CDR2 SMNVEV (reference sequence). Trimming took off 7 bases at V and 0 bases at J, with 10 bases between the two ends.

The CDR3 protein is CASSLNRVETQYF. The CDR3 nucleotides read TGCGCCAGCAGCTTAAACAGGGTTGAGACCCAGTACTTC. The chain couples TRBV5-1 to TRBJ2-5, with D tentatively TRBD1 (6 bases). Germline assignment: CDR1 SGHRS and CDR2 YFSETQ. The CDR3 is 13 amino acids. V lost 2 bases and J lost 5, with 10 bases in between. The complete variable domain, with remaining parts taken from reference TRBV5-1 and TRBJ2-5, reads KAGVTQTPRYLIKTRGQQVTLSCSPISGHRSVSWYQQTPGQGLQFLFEYFSETQRNKGNFPGRFSGRQFSNSRSEMNVSTLELGDSALYLCASSLNRVETQYFGPGTRLLVL.

This clonotype occurred a few times. V gene TRBV6-2 or TRBV6-3 combines with J gene TRBJ2-1, with 8 bases aligning to TRBD1. V lost 8 bases, J lost 5 bases, and 17 bases stayed unmatched. The CDR3 contains 17 residues. Germline CDR1 and CDR2: MNHEY and SVGEGT. For the CDR3, the DNA is TGTGCCAGCGGCTTAAGAATCTTAGGGACAGGACACAATGAGCAGTTCTTC. This codes for CASGLRILGTGHNEQFF.

V gene TRBV6-5 combines with J gene TRBJ1-1; D call uncertain. There are 15 residues in the CDR3. Trimming cost V 0 bases and J 6 bases, with 14 bases left between them. CDR1 and CDR2 from the germline V gene are MNHEY and SVGAGI. CDR3 region: CASSYSPDGRAEAFF. The CDR3 DNA sequence: TGTGCCAGCAGTTACTCCCCGGACGGAAGGGCTGAAGCTTTCTTT.

This clonotype was picked up a small number of times. The chain carries TRBV6-2 or TRBV6-3 and TRBJ2-5; TRBD2 is a possible D gene (6 bases). There are 14 residues in the CDR3. Germline V lookup: CDR1 MNHEY, CDR2 SVGEGT. Trimming pared 4 bases from V and 2 bases from J, leaving 11 bases between. CDR3 protein: CASSLGLQQETQYF. The DNA for the CDR3 is TGTGCCAGCAGTTTGGGACTTCAACAAGAGACCCAGTACTTC.

This clonotype has a handful of counts. The chain recombines TRBV15 with TRBJ1-1; D gene unclear. V shed 1 base and J shed 3 bases, with 9 bases lying between them. This CDR3 has 14 residues. The germline gives CDR1 LNHNV, CDR2 YYDKDF (reference sequence). CDR3 sequence (DNA): TGTGCCACCAGCAGAGTGGTTGGGTACACTGAAGCTTTCTTT. Translated: CATSRVVGYTEAFF. Complete variable domain (other parts from reference TRBV15 and TRBJ1-1): DAMVIQNPRYQVTQFGKPVTLSCSQTLNHNVMYWYQQKSSQAPKLLFHYYDKDFNNEADTPDNFQSRRPNTSFCFLDIRSPGLGDTAMYLCATSRVVGYTEAFFGQGTRLTVV.

This clonotype has a single count. A read error is possible here, since a much larger clone lies one base away. The chain is built from TRBV7-2 and TRBJ2-1, with 9 bases lining up with TRBD2. The DNA end is more similar to TRBJ2-7, so the J call may be wrong. This CDR3 has 13 amino acids. The germline V gene encodes CDR1 SGHTA and CDR2 FQGNSA. The CDR3 region has the DNA TGTGCCAGTTCTAGCGGGGTTTCCCACGAGCAGTACTTC. Amino acids: CASSSGVSHEQYF.

This clonotype was seen ten or more times. The chain links TRBV7-2 to TRBJ1-4, with D maybe TRBD1 (5 bases). The CDR3 spans 14 residues. Germline V gene sequence: CDR1 SGHTA, CDR2 FQGNSA. Trimming removed 2 bases at V and 8 bases at J, with 12 bases between. The CDR3 is CASSLQGNREKLFF. The CDR3 DNA sequence: TGTGCCAGCAGCTTACAGGGTAATCGAGAAAAACTGTTTTTT.

The chain combines TRBV6-2 or TRBV6-3 with TRBJ2-3, with D perhaps matching TRBD2 (6 bases). CDR1 is MNHEY and CDR2 is SVGEGT in the germline V gene. The CDR3 consists of 16 residues. Between the trimmed V and J ends, which lost 6 bases and 5 bases, there was a span of 21 bases. The CDR3 is CASSPRSGLVGDTQYF. The CDR3 DNA follows: TGTGCCAGCAGCCCGCGTAGCGGTTTGGTGGGAGATACGCAGTATTTT.

CDR3 nucleotide sequence: TGCAGTGCTCCAAGTTCGGGCGGTCTAACCTACAATGAGCAGTTCTTC. It specifies CSAPSSGGLTYNEQFF. The rearrangement uses TRBV20-1 and TRBJ2-1; D is undetermined. Trimming pared 5 bases from V and 2 bases from J, leaving 19 bases between. Germline assignment: CDR1 DFQATT and CDR2 SNEGSKA (reference sequence). The CDR3 has 16 residues.

The rearrangement uses TRBV6-1 and TRBJ1-4; 7 positions agree with TRBD1. After removal of 4 bases from V and 2 bases from J, the junction contained 7 bases not matched to a gene. In germline, CDR1 is MNHNS, CDR2 SASEGT. CDR3 length: 16 residues. The CDR3 coding sequence is TGTGCCAGCAGTGCGACAGGGATCTCTACTAATGAAAAACTGTTTTTT. This sequence encodes CASSATGISTNEKLFF.

CDR3 residues: CASSGAQYNEQFF. CDR3 bases: TGCGCCAGCAGCGGGGCCCAGTACAATGAGCAGTTCTTC. The chain carries TRBV5-1 and TRBJ2-1; a possible D gene is TRBD1 (5 bases). There are 13 residues in the CDR3. The germline CDR1 and CDR2 sequences are SGHRS and YFSETQ. V was trimmed by 4 bases and J by 4 bases, leaving 9 bases between them.

This clonotype was counted a single time. This could be a read error, since a much larger clone is one nucleotide away. The V and J genes are TRBV7-2 and TRBJ2-3; a possible D gene is TRBD2 (5 bases). V was shortened by 5 bases and J by 8 bases, with 26 bases between the two germline ends. CDR1 and CDR2 (germline): SGHTA, FQGNSA. CDR3 length equals 17 residues. CDR3 coding DNA: TGTGCCAGCAGCCCAGCATCGGGCCAGCCGAGCAGCGGTACGCAGTATTTT. Its translation: CASSPASGQPSSGTQYF.

This clonotype was detected once. The gene calls are TRBV5-1 and TRBJ2-7; D might be TRBD1 (5 bases). The assigned J gene may be wrong: the sequence end matches TRBJ2-5 better. Germline V gene sequence: CDR1 SGHRS, CDR2 YFSETQ. CDR3 length: 14 residues. The CDR3 loop reads CASSPGAGRETQYF. In DNA, the CDR3 is TGCGCCAGCAGCCCTGGGGCCGGGCGAGAGACCCAGTACTTC.

The rearrangement uses TRBV10-3 and TRBJ2-1, with 13 bases fitting TRBD2. Losses at the gene ends were 2 bases for V and 9 bases for J; bases not matched to a gene: 10. Germline V gene sequence: CDR1 ENHRY, CDR2 SYGVKD. The CDR3 has 17 amino acids. The CDR3 reads CAISEPGLAGSLGEQFF. Here the CDR3 DNA reads TGTGCCATCAGTGAGCCGGGACTAGCGGGGTCCCTCGGTGAGCAGTTCTTC.

The chain uses TRBV7-2 and TRBJ2-1; possible D gene TRBD2, 6 bases. This CDR3 spans 17 amino acids. CDR1 is SGHTA, CDR2 FQGNSA, per germline. Trimming shortened V by 5 bases and J by 6 bases, and 23 bases separated the two germline ends. Written as DNA, the CDR3 is TGTGCCAGCAGCCCCAGCCATATAGCGTTGGGAGGCAATGAGCAGTTCTTC. It codes for CASSPSHIALGGNEQFF.

This clonotype was detected a few times. The V call is TRBV30, the J call TRBJ1-5, with D unclear. The V end lost 4 bases, the J end lost 1 base, and 11 bases lay between the germline ends. The CDR3 is made up of 14 amino acids. Germline V gene sequence: CDR1 GTSNPN, CDR2 SVGIG (reference sequence). CDR3 bases: TGTGCCTGGATTTCGATGTTAAGCAATCAGCCCCAGCATTTT. This codes for CAWISMLSNQPQHF.

The V and J genes are TRBV5-5 and TRBJ2-5; TRBD2 aligns across 7 bases. The germline V gene has CDR1 SGHKS and CDR2 YYEKEE (reference sequence). With V trimmed by 0 bases and J by 7 bases, 15 bases remained unmatched. CDR3 length: 17 amino acids. Here the CDR3 reads CASSLERARAGQGTQYF. The CDR3 region has the DNA TGTGCCAGCAGCTTGGAGCGGGCTAGAGCGGGGCAGGGGACCCAGTACTTC.